The clone carrying this T cell receptor beta chain was counted between two and nine times. Its antigen is currently unknown. TCRdb processed the RACE reads anew with MiXCR; each CDR3 protein has one entry. Among roughly 34,000 distinct CDR3 sequences listed, 10% were seen once. The time point: pre-sensitization, week 0. This sample's treatment: therapeutic diphenylcyclopropenone sensitization with weekly scalp DPC. The study extracted total RNA from unfractionated whole blood. The drawing of blood occurred before each patch test was applied. The sample originates from a study of human T cells and chemical hapten exposure. The germline gives CDR1 SNHLY, CDR2 FYNNEI. Trimming cost V 6 bases and J 6 bases; bases outside gene matches: 1. The CDR3 sequence is 12 residues long. Study-wide points: After DPC sensitization, TCRs above 1 in 1000 frequency showed no change. The study found expanded TCRs formed significantly more large CDR3 similarity clusters than controls.

This sequence was found in a man in his fifties or sixties with alopecia areata. Some clones in this sample may be carry-over from other donors' samples. The chain joins TRBV2 to TRBJ1-5; 8 bases line up with TRBD1. The input for sequencing was whole blood, taken in connection with sensitization to the hapten diphenylcyclopropenone (DPC). In DNA form, the CDR3 reads TGTGCCAGCAGGGACAGGGTTCAGCCCCAGCATTTT. Protein product: CASRDRVQPQHF.